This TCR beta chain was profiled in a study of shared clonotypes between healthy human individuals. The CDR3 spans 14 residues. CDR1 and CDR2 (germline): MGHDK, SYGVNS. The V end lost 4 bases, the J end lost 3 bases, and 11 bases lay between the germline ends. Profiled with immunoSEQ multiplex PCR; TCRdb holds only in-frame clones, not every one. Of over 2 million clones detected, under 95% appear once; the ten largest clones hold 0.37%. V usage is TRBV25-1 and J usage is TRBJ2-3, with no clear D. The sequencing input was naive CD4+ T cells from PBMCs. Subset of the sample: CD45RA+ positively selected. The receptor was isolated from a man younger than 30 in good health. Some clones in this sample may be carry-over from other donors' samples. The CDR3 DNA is TGTGCCAGCAGTGGTGCCTTATGGACAGATACGCAGTATTTT. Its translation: CASSGALWTDTQYF.